The rows below give T cell receptor beta chains drawn from one sample of a study of CD8 T cells in ankylosing spondylitis. TCRdb re-derived calls from the 5' RACE reads in MiXCR, one entry per CDR3 protein. The sample yields almost 45,000 distinct CDR3 sequences, 9.5% to 12% seen once. Specimen: blood, either unsorted or a sorted T cell fraction (not recorded which). These receptors originate from a male donor with ankylosing spondylitis or in good health (not recorded which). Both conserved end residues are part of each CDR3. The order of the fields is clone size, J gene, D gene, V gene, CDR3 DNA, CDR3 protein. D genes are given only for firm matches. Only some rows state a clone size, as once, few, many or a class for expanded clones.

many,TRBJ2-2,TRBD2,TRBV5-5,TGTGCCAGCAGCTTGGGCCTAGCGGGGGGGGCGAACACCGGGGAGCTGTTTTTT,CASSLGLAGGANTGELFF
many,TRBJ2-3,NA,TRBV12-3/TRBV12-4,TGTGCCAGCAGTTACTCTGCTAGCACAGATACGCAGTATTTT,CASSYSASTDTQYF
few,TRBJ2-7,NA,TRBV10-1,TGCGCCAGCAGTGAGTCTCGAGGGGCCTACGAGCAGTACTTC,CASSESRGAYEQYF
medium-sized,TRBJ2-1,TRBD2,TRBV29-1,TGCAGCGTTCCGGGCTTTAGCGGGGCATACAATGAGCAGTTCTTC,CSVPGFSGAYNEQFF
few,TRBJ2-2,NA,TRBV7-2,TGTGCCAGCAGCTTATCAAGCGACAGAAAGTACACCGGGGAGCTGTTTTTT,CASSLSSDRKYTGELFF
many,TRBJ2-3,NA,TRBV12-3/TRBV12-4,TGTGCCAGCAGGCCGGACCATTCCCCTACACAGTCTACGCAGTATTTT,CASRPDHSPTQSTQYF
few,TRBJ1-6,TRBD1,TRBV5-1,TGCGCCAGCAGCCGTTGGGACAGGCCGTATTCACCCCTCCACTTT,CASSRWDRPYSPLHF
many,TRBJ1-1,NA,TRBV29-1,TGCAGCGTCGGAAACGGGAACACTGAAGCTTTCTTT,CSVGNGNTEAFF
few,TRBJ2-4,NA,TRBV7-2,TGTGCCAGCAGCTTAGTGGGGAGGAACATTCAGTACTTC,CASSLVGRNIQYF
many,TRBJ2-1,NA,TRBV5-4,TGTGCCAGCAGTCCCGAATGGCAGGGGAATGAGCAGTTCTTC,CASSPEWQGNEQFF
many,TRBJ1-6,NA,TRBV4-2,TGTGCCAGCAGCCAAGCGGGACGCTCCTATAATTCACCCCTCCACTTT,CASSQAGRSYNSPLHF
NA,TRBJ2-3,NA,TRBV30,TGTGCCTGGAACCCGGGCGGAGATACGCAGTATTTT,CAWNPGGDTQYF
few,TRBJ2-1,NA,TRBV21-1,TGTGCCAGCAGCAAAGGGGGCCTAGCCGTCAATGAGCAGTTCTTC,CASSKGGLAVNEQFF
many,TRBJ2-3,NA,TRBV2,TGTGCCAGCAGGACCCTCCCGGGCCCCAACACAGATACGCAGTATTTT,CASRTLPGPNTDTQYF
many,TRBJ1-2,NA,TRBV28,TGTGCCATTGGGGAGGCTGGACAAGCTAACTATGGCTACACCTTC,CAIGEAGQANYGYTF
many,TRBJ2-2,NA,TRBV12-3/TRBV12-4,TGTGCCAGCAGTTTAGGTTCGGGGGAATCCGGGGAGCTGTTTTTT,CASSLGSGESGELFF
many,TRBJ1-4,TRBD1,TRBV7-6,TGTGCCAGCAGCCTAGGGCGACAGGGAAATGAAAAACTGTTTTTT,CASSLGRQGNEKLFF
NA,TRBJ2-7,NA,TRBV6-2/TRBV6-3,TGTGCCAGCAGTTACTCGCAACAGATATCCTACGAGCAGTACTTC,CASSYSQQISYEQYF
NA,TRBJ2-5,NA,TRBV7-6,TGTGCCAGCAGCTTAGGCAGGGCGGAGACCCAGTACTTC,CASSLGRAETQYF
many,TRBJ2-3,TRBD2,TRBV28,TGTGCCAGCAGTTTCATCTCTCCGAGGACTAGCGGGGGAGATACGCAGTATTTT,CASSFISPRTSGGDTQYF
many,TRBJ1-1,NA,TRBV29-1,TGCAGCGTAGCCCCCGAGCTGGTAGCTTTCTTT,CSVAPELVAFF
many,TRBJ2-7,TRBD1,TRBV27,TGTGCCAGCAGTGTCACAGGGGACTACGAGCAGTACTTC,CASSVTGDYEQYF
many,TRBJ2-7,NA,TRBV12-3/TRBV12-4,TGTGCCAGAAGTCCGGGACAACGCTACGAGCAGTACTTC,CARSPGQRYEQYF
NA,TRBJ1-5,NA,TRBV2,TGTGCCAGCACCCACTTGTTGCGGCAGCCCCAGCATTTT,CASTHLLRQPQHF
many,TRBJ1-1,TRBD1,TRBV6-1,TGTGCCAGCAGCGGAACCAGGGGGAGCACTGAAGCTTTCTTT,CASSGTRGSTEAFF
many,TRBJ2-7,NA,TRBV5-5,TGTGCCAGCAGCACGTTTGACGGTTACGAGCAGTACTTC,CASSTFDGYEQYF
NA,TRBJ1-2,NA,TRBV7-2,TGTGCCAGCAGCTTATTTATCAGGGTTGGAGCGGGCTACACCTTC,CASSLFIRVGAGYTF
many,TRBJ2-5,TRBD1,TRBV4-1,TGCGCCAGCAGCCAAGGACAGGGTGAAGAGACCCAGTACTTC,CASSQGQGEETQYF
many,TRBJ1-2,TRBD1,TRBV5-1,TGCGCCAGCAGTCTTGGAGGGACAGGGAACTATGGCTACACCTTC,CASSLGGTGNYGYTF
NA,TRBJ1-5,NA,TRBV7-9,TGTGCCAGCAGCCACGACCATTTCAGGGGTCAGCCCCAGCATTTT,CASSHDHFRGQPQHF
many,TRBJ1-2,NA,TRBV5-1,TGCGCCAGCAGCTTGAGGGACAACTTTAATGACTATGGCTACACCTTC,CASSLRDNFNDYGYTF
many,TRBJ2-1,NA,TRBV5-1,TGCGCCAGCAGCTTTGGAGGGGTCACCTACAATGAGCAGTTCTTC,CASSFGGVTYNEQFF
many,TRBJ2-7,NA,TRBV29-1,TGCAGCGTTGAAGCCAGGGCAGGGGTTGGTGAGCAGTACTTC,CSVEARAGVGEQYF
NA,TRBJ1-1,NA,TRBV5-1,TGCGCCAGCAGCTTGGCCATCACAGGCCGGAACACTGAAGCTTTCTTT,CASSLAITGRNTEAFF
NA,TRBJ1-2,NA,TRBV11-1,TGTGCCAGCAGCTTCGGGAATTATGGCTACACCTTC,CASSFGNYGYTF
many,TRBJ2-3,NA,TRBV5-1,TGCGCCAGCAGCTTCTTGATCGACACAGATACGCAGTATTTT,CASSFLIDTDTQYF
many,TRBJ1-5,NA,TRBV5-1,TGCGCCAGCAGCTTGACCGGGTTCGGCAATCAGCCCCAGCATTTT,CASSLTGFGNQPQHF
many,TRBJ2-2,TRBD2,TRBV20-1,TGCAGTGCTAGAACGTCTAGCGGGGGGAACACCGGGGAGCTGTTTTTT,CSARTSSGGNTGELFF
many,TRBJ2-7,NA,TRBV12-3/TRBV12-4,TGTGCCAGCAGTTACGGGATCCCCTACGAGCAGTACTTC,CASSYGIPYEQYF
many,TRBJ1-6,NA,TRBV27,TGTGCCAGCAGCCGAACACCCTGGGGAGATTCACCCCTCCACTTT,CASSRTPWGDSPLHF
many,TRBJ1-2,TRBD1,TRBV24-1,TGTGCCACCAGTGATTCGGGACAGGGGGCTGGCTACACCTTC,CATSDSGQGAGYTF
many,TRBJ2-7,TRBD1,TRBV5-1,TGCGCCAGCAGGGACAGGGGGCGCGAGCAGTACTTC,CASRDRGREQYF
many,TRBJ2-2,TRBD2,TRBV12-3/TRBV12-4,TGTGCCAGCAGTCTAGCGGGGGCGAACACCGGGGAGCTGTTTTTT,CASSLAGANTGELFF
NA,TRBJ1-2,TRBD1,TRBV6-5,TGTGCCAGCAGTTACTCTGGACAGGGCTATGGCTACACCTTC,CASSYSGQGYGYTF
NA,TRBJ2-1,NA,TRBV7-9,TGTGCCAGCAGCTTAGGAAGGGGCTCGAATGAGCAGTTCTTC,CASSLGRGSNEQFF
few,TRBJ2-5,NA,TRBV7-9,TGTGCCAGCAGCTTAGGGTTTAGCGACCAAGAGACCCAGTACTTC,CASSLGFSDQETQYF
many,TRBJ2-2,TRBD2,TRBV12-3/TRBV12-4,TGTGCCAGCAGTCTCAGCGGGGCCGGGGAGCTGTTTTTT,CASSLSGAGELFF
many,TRBJ2-1,TRBD2,TRBV20-1,TGCAGTGCTATTCCACCGGGACTAGCGGGCCTGGGCAATGAGCAGTTCTTC,CSAIPPGLAGLGNEQFF
medium-sized,TRBJ2-3,NA,TRBV20-1,TGCAGTGCTAGTAGGGGGTTCGGCACAGATACGCAGTATTTT,CSASRGFGTDTQYF
NA,TRBJ1-1,NA,TRBV12-3/TRBV12-4,TGTGCCAGCAGCCTAGCCCTCTGGACAGATGAAGCTTTCTTT,CASSLALWTDEAFF
many,TRBJ1-2,NA,TRBV5-1,TGCGCCAGCAGCGAAGGGACCGGCTATGGCTACACCTTC,CASSEGTGYGYTF
many,TRBJ2-5,NA,TRBV24-1,TGTGCCACCAGTGACCCAAAGGTCGGGGACGAGACCCAGTACTTC,CATSDPKVGDETQYF